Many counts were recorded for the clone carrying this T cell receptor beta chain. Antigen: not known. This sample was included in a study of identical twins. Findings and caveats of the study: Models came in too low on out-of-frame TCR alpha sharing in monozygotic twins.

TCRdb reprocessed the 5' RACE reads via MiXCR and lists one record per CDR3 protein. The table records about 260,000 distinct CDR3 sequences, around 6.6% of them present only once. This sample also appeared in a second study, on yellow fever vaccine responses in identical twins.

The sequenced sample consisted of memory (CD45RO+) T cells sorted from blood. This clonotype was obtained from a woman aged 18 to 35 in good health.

In DNA form, the CDR3 reads TGTGCCAGCAGTACAGGGGCCTACGAGCAGTACTTC. Its translation is CASSTGAYEQYF. V gene TRBV28 combines with J gene TRBJ2-7; TRBD1 agrees at 7 bases. CDR1 MDHEN and CDR2 SYDVKM come from the germline V gene. The CDR3 is 12 amino acids. V shed 5 bases, J shed 2 bases, and the junction held 0 bases outside the gene matches. The full variable domain, in which reference TRBV28 and TRBJ2-7 provide the parts outside the CDR3, is DVKVTQSSRYLVKRTGEKVFLECVQDMDHENMFWYRQDPGLGLRLIYFSYDVKMKEKGDIPEGYSVSREKKERFSLILESASTNQTSMYLCASSTGAYEQYFGPGTRLTVT.